Listed below are T cell receptor beta chains from one sample, sequenced in a study of shared clonotypes between healthy human individuals. Data came from immunoSEQ multiplex PCR; TCRdb stores just in-frame clones and leaves some out. The repertoire holds about 590,000 clones, with 95% as singletons. Sequencing input: naive CD8+ T cells sorted from blood. These receptors all come from a woman aged 30 to 39 in good health. CDR3s include the opening cysteine and the closing phenylalanine or tryptophan. A D gene is named only where the DNA matches it firmly.

V: TRBV14
J: TRBJ2-1
D: TRBD2
DNA: TGTGCCAGCAGCCATCCTCTTAGCGGGAGCTCCTACAATGAGCAGTTCTTC
CDR3: CASSHPLSGSSYNEQFF

V: TRBV28
J: TRBJ2-7
D: -
DNA: TGTGCCAGCAGCCAAAATTTACTGGACGTAGGTTACTACGAGCAGTACTTC
CDR3: CASSQNLLDVGYYEQYF

V: TRBV6-1
J: TRBJ2-7
D: -
DNA: TGTGCCAGCAGTGAGGGGGCATGGGGAAGCTACGAGCAGTACTTC
CDR3: CASSEGAWGSYEQYF

V: TRBV11-2
J: TRBJ2-5
D: TRBD1
DNA: TGTGCCAGCGAAGCAGGGGGCGAGGAGACCCAGTACTTC
CDR3: CASEAGGEETQYF

V: TRBV9
J: TRBJ1-1
D: -
DNA: TGTGCCAGCGGGGAAGGGGTGAACACTGAAGCTTTCTTT
CDR3: CASGEGVNTEAFF

V: TRBV6-1
J: TRBJ2-7
D: -
DNA: TGTGCCAGCAGTGAACTGCCCGCCAGACCCTACGAGCAGTACTTC
CDR3: CASSELPARPYEQYF

V: TRBV27
J: TRBJ1-1
D: -
DNA: TGTGCCAGCAGTTTTACACCGAACACTGAAGCTTTCTTT
CDR3: CASSFTPNTEAFF

V: TRBV21-1
J: TRBJ2-5
D: -
DNA: TGTGCCAGCTGCCAGGCTAGCCAAGAGACCCAGTACTTC
CDR3: CASCQASQETQYF

V: TRBV30
J: TRBJ2-3
D: -
DNA: TGTGCCTGGAGTGACTCGCCGGGCGCAGATACGCAGTATTTT
CDR3: CAWSDSPGADTQYF

V: TRBV27
J: TRBJ1-4
D: -
DNA: TGTGCCAGCAGTAAAGGGGCAGAATTGGGTGAAAAACTGTTTTTT
CDR3: CASSKGAELGEKLFF

V: TRBV7-8
J: TRBJ2-5
D: -
DNA: TGTGCCAGCAGCCGGGTGGGTCGGGGGTACCAAGAGACCCAGTACTTC
CDR3: CASSRVGRGYQETQYF